One sample yielded the 8 T cell receptor beta chains listed below, sequenced in a study of blood T cell repertoires in COVID-19. Profiling relied on immunoSEQ multiplex PCR, and the TCRdb table lists in-frame clones only, not all of them. The sample lists about 200,000 clones; 88% were seen once. Source material: peripheral blood. The receptors stem from a woman aged 40 to 50 who had recovered from COVID-19.

This clone was counted once. V gene TRBV29-1 combines with J gene TRBJ1-5, with D possibly TRBD1 on 5 matching bases. Germline assignment: CDR1 SQVTM and CDR2 ANQGSEA. CDR3 size: 11 residues. In DNA, the CDR3 is TGCACCTGGGGGGGGTTTAAGCCCCAGCATTTT. It is translated as CTWGGFKPQHF.

This clone was picked up a small number of times. The chain carries TRBV7-2 and TRBJ2-2; possible D gene TRBD2, 5 bases. V lost 5 bases, J lost 6 bases, and 10 bases lay in between. Germline lookup yields CDR1 SGHTA and CDR2 FQGNSA. The CDR3 spans 13 residues. In nucleotides, the CDR3 is TGTGCCAGCAGCGAGGGAAGCGCCGGGGAGCTGTTTTTT. As protein: CASSEGSAGELFF.

This clone is a singleton in its sample. The chain has TRBV24-1 and TRBJ2-3, with TRBD2 matching over 11 bases. Trimming took 2 bases from V and 4 from J; bases not matched to a gene: 7. Per germline, CDR1 KGHDR and CDR2 SFDVKD. The CDR3 sequence is 17 residues long. For the CDR3, the DNA is TGTGCCACCAGTGATTGGACAACTAGCGGGAGCGCAGATACGCAGTATTTT. It translates to CATSDWTTSGSADTQYF.

V is TRBV28 and J is TRBJ2-2; 7 bases fit TRBD2. The germline CDR1 and CDR2 sequences are MDHEN and SYDVKM. CDR3 length equals 16 residues. J gave up 0 bases and V 8 bases, and 9 bases lay outside the gene matches. The CDR3 nucleotides read TGTGCCAGCCAAGGACCCCGGGGGGCGAACACCGGGGAGCTGTTTTTT. This codes for CASQGPRGANTGELFF.

J is TRBJ1-5 and V is TRBV6-5; the D is unclear. This CDR3 is 13 amino acids long. V was shortened by 2 bases and J by 5 bases, with 7 bases between the two germline ends. The germline CDR1 and CDR2 sequences are MNHEY and SVGAGI. In DNA form, the CDR3 reads TGTGCCAGCAGTTACGGGCAGTATCAGCCCCAGCATTTT. Its protein is CASSYGQYQPQHF.

The chain links TRBV18 to TRBJ2-1; D perhaps matches TRBD1 (5 bases). Germline V gene lookup returns CDR1 KGHSH and CDR2 LQKENI. The CDR3 extends over 15 amino acids. V lost 3 bases to trimming and J lost 8 bases, with 17 bases between them. The CDR3 here is CASSPGRVLSDEQFF. CDR3 nucleotide sequence: TGTGCCAGCTCACCCGGCAGGGTTCTCTCGGATGAGCAGTTCTTC.

The J gene is TRBJ2-3, the V gene TRBV30; 11 bases align to TRBD1. This CDR3 has 16 residues. Germline V gene data show CDR1 as GTSNPN and CDR2 as SVGIG (reference sequence). Trimming cost V 3 bases and J 3 bases; bases outside gene matches: 8. The CDR3 coding sequence is TGTGCCTGGAGAGATCCGGGACAGGGGGATACAGATACGCAGTATTTT. Translating gives CAWRDPGQGDTDTQYF.

This chain uses TRBV28 with TRBJ1-1; D uncertain. V was trimmed by 2 bases and J by 1 base, leaving 11 bases between them. CDR3 size: 15 residues. In germline, CDR1 is MDHEN, CDR2 SYDVKM. CDR3 region: CASSLEGRGNTEAFF. CDR3 sequence (DNA): TGTGCCAGCAGTTTAGAGGGCCGAGGGAACACTGAAGCTTTCTTT. Variable domain in full (rest from reference TRBV28 and TRBJ1-1): DVKVTQSSRYLVKRTGEKVFLECVQDMDHENMFWYRQDPGLGLRLIYFSYDVKMKEKGDIPEGYSVSREKKERFSLILESASTNQTSMYLCASSLEGRGNTEAFFGQGTRLTVV.